Sequencing of this T cell receptor beta chain was carried out in a study of cytomegalovirus exposure and HLA in healthy donors (dated 2017 in TCRdb). Describing the broader study: An earlier analysis of roughly 630 of the donors reported more than 250 Gb of sequence data and some 120 million unique TCR beta sequences from 150 million to 200 million T cells. In addition to the first cohort of 666 subjects, a separate validation cohort of under 150 different subjects was used. Typing coverage varied by locus: 629-630 donors for A, B, C, DRB1 and DQB1; 500 to 550 for DQA1; 600 to 610 for DPA1; approximately 470 for DPB1. Among under 450 genotyped donors of the cohort, an average of approximately 240,000 unique TCR beta nucleotide sequences were sequenced per donor, roughly 20% of them non-productive. Donor age, sex, ethnicity and CMV serostatus were compiled together with the repertoire data. In an earlier analysis of roughly 600 of the donors, high-throughput TCR beta sequencing was used to judge whether each TCR beta V gene segment behaved as functional or pseudogenic. The study profiled the T cell repertoires of some 610 subjects by immunosequencing and related them to cytomegalovirus serostatus. The later analysis used no new phenotypic data to find candidate immune exposures, relying instead on TCR beta sequences and their occurrence across donors. All discovery cohort repertoires had been generated on a single sequencing platform. To study patterns of TCR occurrence, a later analysis re-analyzed previously published TCR beta repertoires from several hundred donors and added high-resolution HLA genotyping. The genetic ancestry cluster associated with self-reported Caucasian donors included over 80% of the roughly 400 genotyped donors. HLA typing covered class I and class II loci at four-digit resolution. An early release that covered about 600 HLA-typed donors contained 250 to 350 gigabases of sequencing data and 65 million to 100 million unique TCR sequences. The study was designed to test whether signatures of past pathogen exposure could be identified by cataloging public T cell receptors. About 5 DR-DQ haplotypes were handled as single units for association and clustering, since linkage in the cohort was strong. A later genetic analysis used genome-wide SNP genotypes for 398 of the 666 donors, treating that subset as a discovery cohort. To predict cytomegalovirus infection status, the study combined high-throughput TCR immunosequencing, statistical association of individual TCRs with disease status, and machine learning.

On the study overall, not on this receptor specifically: According to a later analysis, TCR association rates differed among HLA loci, with DRB1 alleles showing the most associated TCRs and HLA-C alleles showing the fewest. The earlier analysis of almost 600 of the donors excluded some 16 rarely observed V segments, including chromosome 9 orphons, because counts were too low. A few of the identified cytomegalovirus-associated TCR beta chains were confirmed in vitro to be specific for cytomegalovirus antigens. The cohort was sequenced for TCR beta chains only, and without alpha or paired-chain data the features that could be detected were limited. Roughly uniform sequencing depth across donors was assumed in presence/absence analyses, although this assumption may not hold. A later analysis found that HLA-associated TCR beta chains were more clonally expanded and had lower generation probabilities than equally common non-associated chains. Most TCR sequences were observed very rarely across donors, whereas some public TCRs were present in many individuals. A later analysis reported that several top co-occurrence clusters appeared linked to parvovirus B19, influenza, CMV and Epstein-Barr virus. The study listed 164 TCR beta chains as associated with cytomegalovirus. HLA typing was unavailable for some donors at each locus, so association tests used only the typed subset. Some IMGT-functional V segments, including TRBV6-2 and TRBV6-3, could not be distinguished by the 87-base-pair reads and were therefore excluded. The classifier was reported to diagnose cytomegalovirus status with high specificity and sensitivity in both the original cohort and the validation cohort. Most CMV-associated TCR beta chains appeared to be HLA-restricted in a later analysis, and the HLA associations seemed to be driven largely by CMV exposure. A later genetic analysis reported fewer N-insertions in productive TCRs among donors in an Asian-associated ancestry cluster than the approximately 670-donor mean. The only immune exposure information available for the cohort was CMV serostatus. Specific HLA alleles were associated with 15,000 to 20,000 TCR beta sequences at a false discovery rate of 0.05 in a later analysis. The authors suggested that the approach could potentially be generalized to other disease states and immunological phenotypes. A group of highly shared sequence variants was considered likely to be a technical artifact of the sequencing pipeline. Linkage disequilibrium might explain the correlated functional status among segregating V segments, but an unknown experimental factor could not be ruled out. A later genetic analysis associated a missense DCLRE1C variant with V-gene and J-gene trimming of TCR beta chains, and an independent cohort replicated the association. A further reported finding was that TCR beta sequences accurately predicted the HLA-A and HLA-B alleles for most subjects in the first cohort. In an earlier analysis of some 540 of the donors, most TCR beta V segments appeared in productive rearrangements about 90% or about 30% of the time, broadly matching IMGT annotations. Strong co-occurrence of HLA alleles, especially DR and DQ, made assigning TCR associations to individual alleles difficult.

Preparation of the library involved the immunoSEQ multiplex PCR assay. The multiplex PCR relied on a mix of 60 forward primers for TCR Vbeta segments and 13 reverse primers for TCR Jbeta segments. The CDR3 region of rearranged TCR beta genes was amplified from genomic DNA with a multiplex PCR assay. The amplified TCR beta libraries were sequenced on the Illumina HiSeq System as 87-base-pair reads. As for how the authors treated the data: In a later analysis, 70 million to 95 million unique TCR beta chains were counted across the roughly 670 repertoires, and some 10 million of these chains were shared by at least two donors. To remove PCR and sequencing errors, raw reads were error-corrected and collapsed into unique sequences using a nearest-neighbor algorithm that merged closely related sequences. CDR3 sequences were aligned to IMGT reference sequences to assign V, D and J gene segments. For a sequence to be retained, a match of at least six nucleotides to both a V gene segment and a J gene segment was required. Rearrangements were classified as productive when the CDR3 lacked stop codons and remained in frame with V and J, and all other rearrangements were classified as non-productive. Following IMGT convention, CDR3 was defined as the stretch from the second conserved V-encoded cysteine to the conserved J-encoded phenylalanine. The earlier analysis of approximately 590 of the donors excluded any sequence lacking an unambiguous match to a single V gene segment. An earlier analysis of several hundred of the donors called V segments functional above 56.7% productive rearrangements and segregating when the between-donor standard deviation exceeded 5%. A statistical classification framework was developed to diagnose cytomegalovirus status using the catalog of TCR beta chain sequences. V and J gene assignment, in a later analysis, came from comparing TCR nucleotide sequences with IMGT/GENE-DB human TR gene sequences. Using the TCRdist pipeline, a later analysis assigned CDR3 sequences along with most-parsimonious VDJ recombination scenarios. In a later analysis, each TCR beta chain was defined by its CDR3 amino acid sequence together with its V-gene family, and reads lacking a unique V-gene family were excluded. In a later analysis, fewer than 650 highly shared, low-generation-probability nucleotide sequences were removed to address suspected cross-contamination and a sequencing artifact. A later analysis calculated a clonal expansion index for each public chain from normalized within-repertoire ranks of inferred template counts. A later analysis computed generation probabilities with a VDJ recombination model fitted to out-of-frame rearrangements, and checked the results against IGoR. In a later analysis, TCR-TCR, TCR-HLA and TCR-CMV co-occurrence was scored with hypergeometric tests, and a repertoire-size bias correction was applied to TCR pairs. False discovery rates were estimated in a later analysis by permuting HLA or CMV assignments 20 times. A later analysis grouped co-occurring TCRs with DBSCAN, adding TCRdist sequence similarity when clustering within HLA-allele-positive subsets. For co-occurrence clustering, repertoires with fewer than 30,000 or more than 120,000 public chains were excluded, along with roughly 5 repertoires with anomalous nucleotide sharing. The clones in this table, taken by TCRdb from immuneACCESS, are in-frame only. Not every clone is retained; where verified, under half of the shortfall comes from an unresolved V gene, and the cause of the rest is unknown. V and J calls and clone size come straight from that table; D and trimming were deduced from the DNA. The sample profile shows 190,000 or so clones; about four fifths of them were found once. About 10% of the sample belongs to the ten largest clones.

The germline V gene provides CDR1 SGHTA and CDR2 FQGNSA. V is cut back by 6 bases and J by 1 base, with 5 bases in the junction unmatched. The CDR3 covers 15 residues, taking in both the cysteine and the phenylalanine. Only CDR3 DNA remains: 45 bases, in frame from the first base. With respect to this clone: The specificity of this receptor is unknown. Base qualities are not provided; no much larger clone lies one nucleotide away.

In total, roughly 670 healthy bone marrow donors made up the cohort. At the time of sampling, all cohort members were nominally healthy, though unrecorded immune exposures were likely present. The donor tested CMV seropositive, placing the donor among the 289 seropositive members of the cohort. Each donor provided a peripheral blood sample, and peripheral blood mononuclear cells were used for TCR beta sequencing. Genomic DNA was extracted from the blood cell samples with the Qiagen DNeasy Blood Extraction Kit. The V and J genes are TRBV7-2 and TRBJ1-5, and TRBD1 aligns with 8 junction nucleotides. This TCR was recovered from a woman in her 50s in good health and CMV-seropositive. The sample taken for sequencing was PBMCs. The bases are TGTGCCAGCAGTTCTCAGGGGGCCAGCAATCAGCCCCAGCATTTT. The translation is CASSSQGASNQPQHF.